These T cell receptor beta chains were read from a single sample in a study of cytomegalovirus exposure and HLA in healthy donors. The assay was immunoSEQ multiplex PCR, and TCRdb's table has in-frame clones only and misses some. The table lists more than 250,000 clones, approximately 86% of them singletons, with about 1.2% in the top ten. Sequenced input: PBMCs. The receptors here all came from a woman aged 25 to 39 in good health and CMV-seropositive. The CDR3 runs from the conserved cysteine through the conserved F or W. The order of the fields is D gene, V gene, CDR3 length, J gene, clone size, CDR3 protein, CDR3 DNA. A D gene is named only where the DNA matches it firmly. The listing skips clone size in some rows; elsewhere it reads once, few, many or a size class.

>TRBD2|TRBV7-2|15|TRBJ2-7|NA
CASSFSGGRSYEQYF
TGTGCCAGCAGCTTTAGCGGGGGGAGGTCCTACGAGCAGTACTTC
>TRBD2|TRBV7-9|14|TRBJ2-7|NA
CASSGGDGTYEQYF
TGTGCCAGCAGCGGGGGGGACGGTACCTACGAGCAGTACTTC
>NA|TRBV19|16|TRBJ1-2|NA
CASNPRGDTSNYGYTF
TGTGCCAGTAATCCACGTGGAGACACCTCTAACTATGGCTACACCTTC
>NA|TRBV5-1|14|TRBJ2-1|NA
CASSLVGSGDEQFF
TGCGCCAGCAGCTTGGTGGGCTCGGGCGATGAGCAGTTCTTC
>NA|TRBV7-6|15|TRBJ2-3|once
CASSLANGRTDTQYF
TGTGCCAGCAGCTTAGCGAATGGTCGCACAGATACGCAGTATTTT
>NA|TRBV6-5|12|TRBJ1-5|NA
CASRRTDQPQHF
TGTGCCAGCAGACGGACCGATCAGCCCCAGCATTTT
>NA|TRBV7-9|16|TRBJ2-7|NA
CASSYWGGMDSYEQYF
TGTGCCAGCAGCTACTGGGGCGGCATGGACTCCTACGAGCAGTACTTC
>TRBD1|TRBV2|15|TRBJ1-5|few
CASSEDRASNQPQHF
TGTGCCAGCAGTGAGGACAGGGCTAGCAATCAGCCCCAGCATTTT
>TRBD1|TRBV6-5|14|TRBJ2-1|NA
CASSYIGTVNEQFF
TGTGCCAGCAGTTACATTGGGACAGTCAATGAGCAGTTCTTC
>NA|TRBV4-1|15|TRBJ2-5|NA
CASSPSLGKGETQYF
TGCGCCAGCAGCCCAAGTCTGGGTAAGGGGGAGACCCAGTACTTC
>TRBD2|TRBV5-6|16|TRBJ2-2|NA
CASSLALAGGVRELFF
TGTGCCAGCAGCTTGGCTCTAGCGGGAGGTGTAAGGGAGCTGTTTTTT
>TRBD2|TRBV4-3|16|TRBJ2-5|NA
CASSQGLAGGRGTQYF
TGCGCCAGCAGCCAAGGACTAGCGGGGGGCAGAGGGACCCAGTACTTC
>NA|TRBV27|17|TRBJ2-7|once
CASSLSPATASSYEQYF
TGTGCCAGCAGTTTATCTCCTGCGACTGCCAGCTCCTACGAGCAGTACTTC
>TRBD2|TRBV6-5|15|TRBJ2-7|NA
CASSPAGGSLLEQYF
TGTGCCAGCAGTCCAGCGGGAGGGTCCCTTCTGGAGCAGTACTTC
>TRBD1|TRBV30|12|TRBJ1-1|NA
CAWGDRGTEAFF
TGTGCCTGGGGGGACAGGGGCACTGAAGCTTTCTTT
>NA|TRBV4-3|15|TRBJ2-1|few
CASSQEGRLYNEQFF
TGCGCCAGCAGCCAAGAAGGACGTTTGTACAATGAGCAGTTCTTC
>NA|TRBV30|14|TRBJ1-5|NA
CAWRAGKENQPQHF
TGTGCCTGGAGGGCAGGGAAAGAAAATCAGCCCCAGCATTTT
>TRBD1|TRBV18|16|TRBJ1-6|few
CASSPGGTGGESPLHF
TGTGCCAGCTCACCAGGGGGGACAGGCGGGGAGTCACCCCTCCACTTT
>NA|TRBV5-4|13|TRBJ2-3|NA
CASSPGRTDTQYF
TGTGCCAGCAGCCCGGGCCGCACAGATACGCAGTATTTT
>NA|TRBV28|12|TRBJ1-2|once
CASSLSGSGYTF
TGTGCCAGCAGTTTATCGGGAAGTGGCTACACCTTC
>NA|TRBV7-2|13|TRBJ2-1|NA
CASRLSPDNEQFF
TGTGCCAGCAGACTCTCGCCCGACAATGAGCAGTTCTTC
>NA|TRBV28|14|TRBJ1-5|NA
CASSLRTDNQPQHF
TGTGCCAGCAGTCTACGGACAGACAATCAGCCCCAGCATTTT
>NA|TRBV19|14|TRBJ2-1|few
CASSIGLGAGEQFF
TGTGCCAGTAGTATAGGACTAGGTGCAGGTGAGCAGTTCTTC
>NA|TRBV18|16|TRBJ1-3|NA
CASSPSPAASGNTIYF
TGTGCCAGCTCACCGTCGCCGGCAGCAAGTGGAAACACCATATATTTT
>NA|TRBV18|15|TRBJ2-5|once
CASSPTRGGAETQYF
TGTGCCAGCTCCCCTACTAGGGGAGGTGCGGAGACCCAGTACTTC
>TRBD1|TRBV29-1|16|TRBJ1-2|NA
CTSARYRGSANYGYTF
TGCACCTCTGCCAGGTACAGGGGGTCTGCTAACTATGGCTACACCTTC
>TRBD1|TRBV15|15|TRBJ2-1|NA
CATSRATGVESEQFF
TGTGCCACCAGCAGGGCCACAGGGGTGGAAAGTGAGCAGTTCTTC
>NA|TRBV9|15|TRBJ1-1|NA
CASSVGGAGNTEAFF
TGTGCCAGCAGCGTAGGGGGCGCCGGGAACACTGAAGCTTTCTTT